This T cell receptor beta chain was documented in a study of blood T cell repertoires in COVID-19 (TCRdb year 2020). Background on the whole study: The collaborator samples originated in the United States, Italy and Spain and spanned the acute and convalescent phases of COVID-19. The prospective study material was composed of cDNA or gDNA derived from T cells, B-cell-depleted T cells, or PBMCs. The dataset comprised deeply sampled blood TCRbeta repertoires from subjects exposed to, actively infected with, or recovered from COVID-19. The repertoires were released in a freely available public database intended as a resource for research on the immune response to SARS-CoV-2. The samples were drawn from the first 160 participants of the ongoing ImmuneRACE study and from 1,254 subjects provided by 6 global collaborators. Nearly every sample came with metadata listing a de-identified subject ID, COVID-19 status, age in years and sex. HLA class I and class II types, where available, came from metadata supplied by the sample provider rather than from assay-based typing.

The immunoSEQ Assay, a bias-controlled multiplex PCR, was used to amplify TCRbeta CDR3 regions from genomic DNA. Turning to the authors' computational methods: Nucleated cell counts per sample were estimated from amplification of reference gene primers within the assay. To quantify the absolute abundance of each unique TCRbeta CDR3 rearrangement, sequence reads were collapsed and filtered. For each sample, productive Simpson clonality was calculated as the square root of Simpson's diversity index over productive rearrangements. TCRdb's version of the immuneACCESS table is confined to in-frame rearrangements and falls short of the full clone set. An unresolved V gene accounts for under half of the shortfall where checked; the remainder is of unknown origin. That table supplies the V and J calls and clone size; D and trimming were determined from the DNA. The sample table shows 100,000 to 150,000 clones, and 70% to 80% are seen once. The ten largest clones capture about 25% of the sample.

Collaborating institutions collected whole blood in K2EDTA tubes following their own protocols. For TCRbeta analysis, collaborators shipped samples in one of three forms: frozen whole blood, isolated PBMCs, or DNA extracted from either of those sample types. What the authors observed across the whole study: The quantity of clinical and demographic metadata differed by source and by participant and was supplied without curation.

A distance of 25 bases separates the germline ends of V and J, which lose 6 bases and 8 bases respectively. Reading from cysteine to phenylalanine, the CDR3 counts 16 amino acids. The sequence is cut down to CDR3 DNA, 48 bases in frame from base 1. The germline V gene provides CDR1 MDHEN and CDR2 SYDVKM. Turning to this clone: The antigen this receptor binds is unknown. Qualities for individual bases were not recorded, and no much larger clone is one base off.

The receptor was derived from a human donor in a cohort sampled during active COVID-19. Sequencing was done on a sample of peripheral blood. In this chain, TRBV28 is recombined with TRBJ1-2, with a tentative D gene TRBD1 over 5 matching bases. The CDR3 protein: CASRPSSAAGTLGYTF. The sequence in DNA is TGTGCCAGCAGGCCATCCTCAGCGGCAGGGACTCTCGGCTACACCTTC.